This T cell receptor (beta chain) was obtained from a study of T cell changes during pregnancy in multiple sclerosis. Trimming stripped 4 bases from V and 4 bases from J, with 16 bases between. Germline V gene lookup returns CDR1 MNHNS and CDR2 SASEGT. The length of the CDR3 is 15 residues. The repertoire was sequenced with immunoSEQ multiplex PCR; TCRdb's copy has only in-frame clones and lacks some. The data contain over 7,000 clones, over 70% of them seen just once; the ten biggest clones take up roughly 5.5%. The source is a female donor in good health, enrolled as a control in a pregnancy study. Sequencing was performed on CD8+ T cells from peripheral blood mononuclear cells, taken in the first trimester of pregnancy. This chain uses TRBV6-1 with TRBJ1-2, with D uncertain. The CDR3 sequence is CASSVGPHGGYGYTF. The CDR3 DNA sequence: TGTGCCAGCAGTGTAGGCCCTCACGGCGGCTATGGCTACACCTTC.